Sequencing of this T cell receptor (beta chain) was carried out in a study of shared clonotypes between healthy human individuals. Study results and caveats: Non-shared clonotypes had lower generation probabilities than clonotypes shared by all four sorted-subset donors. In the sorted subsets, rarefaction showed sequencing was incomplete despite large depth. Only blood underwent sampling, and tissue repertoires likely differ.

Clones were read by immunoSEQ multiplex PCR, and TCRdb kept only the in-frame ones, dropping some. The sample records 750,000 to 1,000,000 clones, roughly 92% being singletons. This clone was detected once. Its antigen is currently unknown. The CDR3 consists of 14 residues. Germline trimming cut 5 bases from V and 5 bases from J; bases unmatched to any gene: 6. CDR1 is LNHDA, CDR2 SQIVND, per germline (reference sequence). It was CD45RO-negative cells, positively selected for CCR7, that made up naive CD8 cells, with terminally differentiated effector memory CD45RA+ cells excluded. All participating donors were Caucasian adults from Nashville, Tennessee.

The genes are TRBV19 and TRBJ2-7, with 10 bases that match TRBD1. Sequencing input: naive CD8+ T cells sorted from blood. This clonotype was sampled from a man aged 25 to 40 in good health. CDR3 DNA: TGTGCCAGTAGTCTGGGACAGGGGTTCAACGAGCAGTACTTC. Its translation: CASSLGQGFNEQYF.